This TCR beta chain was found in a study of blood T cell repertoires in COVID-19. Study details: The United States, Italy and Spain provided the acute and convalescent COVID-19 samples. PBMCs, B-cell-depleted T cells, or T cells were the source of the cDNA or gDNA that made up the material.

The protocol was immunoSEQ multiplex PCR, while the TCRdb copy is restricted to in-frame clones and leaves out a portion. This table has under 250,000 clones, over 70% appearing once. Participant age was roughly 18 to 90 years, and participants resided in 20 to 30 US areas. No more than 2 weeks before study entry, exposed participants had met a case of COVID-19. CDR1 and CDR2 (germline): DFQATT, SNEGSKA (reference sequence). This CDR3 has 14 amino acids. The germline V and J ends were trimmed by 3 bases and 0 bases, with 6 bases remaining between them. Sequenced material: PBMCs or T cells enriched from blood (not recorded which). The sequence was collected from a woman between 35 and 50 years old who had been exposed to COVID-19. The V gene is TRBV20-1, the J gene TRBJ2-6; D is uncertain. The CDR3 nucleotides read TGCAGTGCTAGTGGGCACTCTGGGGCCAACGTCCTGACTTTC. Translation gives CSASGHSGANVLTF.